Given below is one TCR beta chain in context. Its specificity is unknown. The junction and the germline gene differ at one end; a read error may be behind it. The data derive from a study of response to subunit inactivated influenza vaccine. Study-level findings and limits: Authors suggested each seasonal influenza vaccination recruits few new T cells.

From the RT-PCR reads, TCRdb called clonotypes with MiXCR, one entry per CDR3 protein. This sample has over 450,000 distinct CDR3 sequences, with 10% to 15% found just once. The material sequenced was PBMCs from blood, taken 40 to 50 days after vaccination. This receptor was obtained from a man between 50 and 59 years old who received an inactivated influenza vaccine.

The CDR3 region has the DNA TGCTGTGCTAGCAGCGGGGGGGCTCTACCCTACAATGAGCAGTTCTTC. Translation: CCASSGGALPYNEQFF. The chain has TRBV20-1 and TRBJ2-1; 10 bases agree with TRBD2. The CDR3 runs 16 residues. The germline gives CDR1 DFQATT, CDR2 SNEGSKA (reference sequence).